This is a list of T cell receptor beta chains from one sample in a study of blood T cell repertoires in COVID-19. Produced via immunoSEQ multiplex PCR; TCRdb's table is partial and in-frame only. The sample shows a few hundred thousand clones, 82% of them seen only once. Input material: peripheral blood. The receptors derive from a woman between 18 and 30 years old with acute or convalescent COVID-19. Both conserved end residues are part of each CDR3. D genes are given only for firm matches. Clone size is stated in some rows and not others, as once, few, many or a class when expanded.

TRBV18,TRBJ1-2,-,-,CASSPRQGHDGYTF,TGTGCCAGCTCACCAAGGCAGGGACACGATGGCTACACCTTC
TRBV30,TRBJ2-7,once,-,CAWSAQQGSEQYF,TGTGCCTGGAGTGCCCAACAGGGCTCCGAGCAGTACTTC
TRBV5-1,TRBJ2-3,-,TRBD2,CASSPSTSGIVDTQYF,TGCGCCAGCAGCCCCTCCACTAGCGGGATCGTCGATACGCAGTATTTT
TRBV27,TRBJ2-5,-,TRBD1,CASSLLTGQGAGETQYF,TGTGCCAGCAGTTTATTAACCGGACAGGGGGCTGGAGAGACCCAGTACTTC
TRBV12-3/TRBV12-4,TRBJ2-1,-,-,CVQGDSYNEQFF,TGTGTACAGGGAGACTCTTACAATGAGCAGTTCTTC
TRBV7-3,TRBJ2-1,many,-,CASSLTEYNEQFF,TGTGCCAGCAGCTTAACTGAGTACAATGAGCAGTTCTTC
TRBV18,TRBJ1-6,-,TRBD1,CASSPPGQTNSPLHF,TGTGCCAGCTCGCCTCCGGGACAGACGAATTCACCCCTCCACTTT
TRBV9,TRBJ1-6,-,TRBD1,CASSASTGRGSPLHF,TGTGCCAGCAGCGCTTCGACAGGGCGAGGCTCACCCCTCCACTTT
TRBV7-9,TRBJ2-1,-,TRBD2,CASSPPPSGRLGEQFF,TGTGCCAGCAGCCCACCCCCCAGCGGGAGATTAGGTGAGCAGTTCTTC
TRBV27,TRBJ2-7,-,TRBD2,CASSLYKGGTYEQYF,TGTGCCAGCAGTTTATATAAGGGAGGGACCTACGAGCAGTACTTC
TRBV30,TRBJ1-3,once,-,CAWSVGDASGNTIYF,TGTGCCTGGAGTGTAGGAGACGCCTCTGGAAACACCATATATTTT
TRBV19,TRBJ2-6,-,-,CASSISHTPGANVLTF,TGTGCCAGTAGTATATCACATACCCCTGGGGCCAACGTCCTGACTTTC
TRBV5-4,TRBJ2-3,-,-,CASRGADTQYF,TGTGCCAGCAGAGGAGCAGATACGCAGTATTTT
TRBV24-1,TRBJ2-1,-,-,CATSDSGDNEQFF,TGTGCCACCAGTGATTCAGGGGACAATGAGCAGTTCTTC
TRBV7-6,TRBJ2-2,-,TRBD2,CASSPFLPNPETSGSIAGELFF,TGTGCCAGCAGCCCTTTCCTGCCAAACCCTGAGACTAGCGGGAGCATCGCCGGGGAGCTGTTTTTT
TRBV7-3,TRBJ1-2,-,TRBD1,CASSPGKGQGTYGYTF,TGTGCCAGCAGCCCAGGCAAAGGACAGGGGACATATGGCTACACCTTC
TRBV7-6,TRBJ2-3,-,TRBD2,CASSRTSGSPDTQYF,TGTGCCAGCAGCCGAACTAGCGGGAGTCCAGATACGCAGTATTTT